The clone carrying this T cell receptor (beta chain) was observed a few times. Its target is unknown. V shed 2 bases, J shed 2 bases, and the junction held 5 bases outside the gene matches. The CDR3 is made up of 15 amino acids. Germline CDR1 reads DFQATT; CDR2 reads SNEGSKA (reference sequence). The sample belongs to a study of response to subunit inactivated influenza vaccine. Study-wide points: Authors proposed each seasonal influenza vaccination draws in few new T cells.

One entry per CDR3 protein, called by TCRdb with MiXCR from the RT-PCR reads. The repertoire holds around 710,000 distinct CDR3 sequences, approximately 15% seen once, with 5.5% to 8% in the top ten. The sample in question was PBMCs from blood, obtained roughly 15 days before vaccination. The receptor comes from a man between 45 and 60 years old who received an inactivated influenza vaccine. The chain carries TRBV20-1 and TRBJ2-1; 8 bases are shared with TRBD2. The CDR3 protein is CSARSASGPYNEQFF. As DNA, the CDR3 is TGCAGTGCTAGATCAGCTAGCGGGCCCTACAATGAGCAGTTCTTC.